This entry is about one TCR beta chain. Trimming removed 5 bases from V and 6 bases from J; junction bases left unmatched: 11. This CDR3 region has 16 residues. Germline V gene lookup returns CDR1 MNHNY and CDR2 SVGAGI (reference sequence). The record originates from a study of blood T cell repertoires in COVID-19. Original analysis: Reference gene primers were amplified, and this amplification served to estimate nucleated cell counts. Method: immunoSEQ multiplex PCR; TCRdb's copy keeps in-frame clones and lacks some. The D gene and trimming were derived from the DNA, and the V and J assignments and clone size from that table. The data show roughly 60,000 clones, 83% seen once.

The chain carries TRBV6-6 and TRBJ2-1; 9 bases map to TRBD1. The sequenced sample was peripheral blood. The receptor comes from a man between 50 and 59 years old with COVID-19, enrolled during active disease. CDR3 in DNA: TGTGCCAGCAGTCCCCCGGGACAGGGTAGGGGCAATGAGCAGTTCTTC. Translated, it gives CASSPPGQGRGNEQFF.